This entry lists 3 T cell receptor beta chains sequenced from one sample in a study of CD4 and CD8 cells across lung adenocarcinoma regions. TCRdb passed the PCR reads through MiXCR, listing each CDR3 protein once. The sample includes about 5,000 distinct CDR3 sequences, about 59% seen only once; the top ten take roughly 20%. Sequencing was done on a sample of CD4+ T cells from the center of a lung tumor. These receptors came from a female donor with lung adenocarcinoma. The CD4 and CD8 labels of this study may be unreliable.

CDR3 coding DNA: TGTGCCAGCAGTGTTTGGGATAGCTCTGGAAACACCATATATTTT. Its translation: CASSVWDSSGNTIYF. V usage is TRBV7-8 and J usage is TRBJ1-3; D unclear. CDR1 and CDR2 (germline): SGHVS, FQNEAQ. This CDR3 region has 15 residues. With 6 bases removed from V and 0 bases from J, the gap between germline ends came to 12 bases.

Written as DNA, the CDR3 is TGTGCCAGCAGTTCCGCCACAGGTCGTACTCGGGGGGTGCTGGGTGAGCAGTACTTC. This codes for CASSSATGRTRGVLGEQYF. V usage is TRBV6-5 and J usage is TRBJ2-7; 7 bases match TRBD2. The CDR3 is 19 residues long. With V trimmed by 4 bases and J by 7 bases, 25 bases remained unmatched. Germline V lookup: CDR1 MNHEY, CDR2 SVGAGI.

With respect to this clonotype: Given the absence of the conserved phenylalanine or tryptophan at the CDR3 end, a read error is likely. The chain carries TRBV6-1 and TRBJ2-1; D call uncertain. The end of the DNA is better explained by TRBJ2-7, so the J call may be wrong. CDR3 length equals 14 residues. Per germline, CDR1 MNHNS and CDR2 SASEGT. The CDR3 loop is CASSSGDSYNEQYL. The CDR3 DNA follows: TGTGCCAGCAGCTCTGGCGACTCCTACAATGAGCAGTACTTA.